This TCR beta chain was identified in a study of cytomegalovirus exposure and HLA in healthy donors. Findings and limits, study-wide: A missense DCLRE1C variant was associated with V- and J-gene trimming of TCR beta chains in a later analysis, and an independent cohort replicated the association. In a later analysis, a genetic analysis reported fewer productive-TCR N-insertions in an Asian-associated ancestry cluster than the cohort average.

The study ran its PCR with 60 Vbeta and 13 Jbeta primers. Using immunoSEQ multiplex PCR, the repertoire was profiled, and TCRdb retains in-frame clones only, with some absent. The table has tens of thousands of clones, around 67% seen once; the top ten hold about 2.5%. This clone appeared a single time. Its specificity is unknown. Sequencing was performed on PBMCs. The TCR originated in a human donor in good health.

CDR3 amino acids: CASSLGIGGRNEQYF. The CDR3 DNA sequence: TGTGCCAGCAGCTTGGGGATCGGGGGTCGCAACGAGCAGTACTTC. The rearrangement uses TRBV5-4 and TRBJ2-7; maybe TRBD2 (6 bases). Trimming removed 0 bases at V and 5 bases at J, with 15 bases between. Looked up from germline, CDR1 is SGHNT and CDR2 is YYREEE (reference sequence). This CDR3 spans 15 amino acids.